The 25 T cell receptor beta chains in this list originate from one sample, sequenced in a study of blood T cell repertoires in COVID-19. Data came from immunoSEQ multiplex PCR; TCRdb stores just in-frame clones and leaves some out. The profile covers some 300,000 clones, with about 87% appearing a single time and roughly 6.3% taken by the ten largest. Sequencing was done on a sample of peripheral blood. The receptors here all came from a woman aged 45-60 years with COVID-19, enrolled during active disease.

The chain uses TRBV13 and TRBJ2-2, with TRBD2 matching 8 bases. Trimming removed 6 bases from V and 5 bases from J; junction bases left unmatched: 20. The germline CDR1 and CDR2 sequences are PRHDT and FYEKMQ (reference sequence). The CDR3 runs 19 residues. CDR3 bases: TGTGCCAGCAGGATACATAACGCGGGGGGCCCCGGTGATACCGGGGAGCTGTTTTTT. Its protein is CASRIHNAGGPGDTGELFF.

The chain couples TRBV5-1 to TRBJ1-2; 10 bases are shared with TRBD1. V shed 1 base, J shed 2 bases, and the junction held 8 bases outside the gene matches. Germline lookup yields CDR1 SGHRS and CDR2 YFSETQ. This CDR3 contains 17 residues. CDR3 amino acids: CASSLLVSGQGNYGYTF. CDR3 coding DNA: TGCGCCAGCAGCTTGCTAGTTTCGGGACAGGGGAACTATGGCTACACCTTC. The full variable domain, rest sourced from reference TRBV5-1 and TRBJ1-2, is KAGVTQTPRYLIKTRGQQVTLSCSPISGHRSVSWYQQTPGQGLQFLFEYFSETQRNKGNFPGRFSGRQFSNSRSEMNVSTLELGDSALYLCASSLLVSGQGNYGYTFGSGTRLTVV.

This clone was observed once. This rearrangement joins TRBV9 to TRBJ2-7; 10 bases line up with TRBD2. This CDR3 has 16 residues. Trimming at V came to 0 bases and at J to 4 bases, leaving 7 bases not matched to a gene. Germline loops: CDR1 SGDLS, CDR2 YYNGEE. The CDR3 here is CASSVAHASGRYEQYF. The DNA for the CDR3 is TGTGCCAGCAGCGTAGCCCACGCTAGCGGGAGATACGAGCAGTACTTC.

The rearrangement uses TRBV6-4 and TRBJ2-7; 9 bases map to TRBD2. The V gene's germline CDR1 is MRHNA and CDR2 SNTAGT. The CDR3 totals 14 residues. The V gene end was trimmed by 7 bases and the J gene end by 4 bases; junction bases not matched to a gene: 8. CDR3 bases: TGTGCCAGCACGACGGCTAGCGGGGTATACGAGCAGTACTTC. Translated, it gives CASTTASGVYEQYF.

The V gene is TRBV29-1, the J gene TRBJ2-7, with D perhaps TRBD1 (5 bases). V lost 4 bases and J lost 0, with 13 bases in between. The CDR3 totals 14 residues. CDR1 SQVTM and CDR2 ANQGSEA come from the germline V gene. CDR3 residues: CSVVVRQSSYEQYF. The CDR3 region has the DNA TGCAGCGTTGTGGTCCGACAGAGCTCCTACGAGCAGTACTTC.

The V and J genes are TRBV7-2 and TRBJ1-4, with unresolved D. The germline CDR1 and CDR2 sequences are SGHTA and FQGNSA. CDR3 length: 12 amino acids. V lost 5 bases and J 13 bases, leaving 14 bases between the germline ends. CDR3 loop: CASSPYEQLLFF. CDR3 in DNA: TGTGCCAGCAGCCCGTATGAACAGTTACTGTTTTTT. The full variable domain, with the rest looked up from reference TRBV7-2 and TRBJ1-4, is GAGVSQSPSNKVTEKGKDVELRCDPISGHTALYWYRQSLGQGLEFLIYFQGNSAPDKSGLPSDRFSAERTGGSVSTLTIQRTQQEDSAVYLCASSPYEQLLFFGSGTQLSVL.

The rearrangement uses TRBV24-1 and TRBJ1-5; maybe TRBD1 (5 bases). This CDR3 contains 15 residues. The germline V gene has CDR1 KGHDR and CDR2 SFDVKD. Trimming cost V 5 bases and J 5 bases, with 15 bases left between them. The CDR3 is CATSGRGDRHQPQHF. The CDR3 nucleotides are TGTGCCACCAGTGGGAGGGGAGATAGGCATCAGCCCCAGCATTTT.

The genes are TRBV18 and TRBJ2-1; 9 bases are shared with TRBD2. Germline lookup yields CDR1 KGHSH and CDR2 LQKENI. The CDR3 is 13 residues long. V was pared by 1 base and J by 13 bases, with 5 bases of the junction left unmatched. The DNA of the CDR3 is TGTGCCAGCTCACCACTAGCTAGCGGGAATCAGTTCTTC. Translating it yields CASSPLASGNQFF. Based on the CDR3 plus reference TRBV18 and TRBJ2-1, the full variable domain is NAGVMQNPRHLVRRRGQEARLRCSPMKGHSHVYWYRQLPEEGLKFMVYLQKENIIDESGMPKERFSAEFPKEGPSILRIQQVVRGDSAAYFCASSPLASGNQFFGPGTRLTVL.

The chain uses TRBV15 and TRBJ1-6; D possibly corresponds to TRBD1 (6 bases). The V gene lost 4 bases and the J gene lost 10 bases, with 11 bases spanning the gap. Per the germline V gene, CDR1 is LNHNV and CDR2 is YYDKDF (reference sequence). The CDR3 is made up of 13 amino acids. CDR3 bases: TGTGCCACCAGCATAACAGGGTTCTCACCCCTCCACTTT. Translated: CATSITGFSPLHF.

This chain joins TRBV14 and TRBJ2-3, with 7 bases aligning to TRBD2. The CDR3 has 18 amino acids. V gave up 1 base and J gave up 2 bases; unmatched junction bases: 12. CDR1 is SGHDN and CDR2 is FVKESK in the germline V gene. The CDR3 coding sequence is TGTGCCAGCAGCCAAGGCGGCGGGAGCAATCTATTCACAGATACGCAGTATTTT. Amino acids: CASSQGGGSNLFTDTQYF. Together with reference TRBV14 and TRBJ2-3, the CDR3 gives the full variable domain: EAGVTQFPSHSVIEKGQTVTLRCDPISGHDNLYWYRRVMGKEIKFLLHFVKESKQDESGMPNNRFLAERTGGTYSTLKVQPAELEDSGVYFCASSQGGGSNLFTDTQYFGPGTRLTVL.

This chain joins TRBV5-5 and TRBJ2-1; no firm D call. Germline lookup yields CDR1 SGHKS and CDR2 YYEKEE (reference sequence). The V and J ends lost 3 bases and 0 bases respectively, with 10 bases between them. The CDR3 length is 15 residues. The CDR3: CASSWVSGSYNEQFF. CDR3 DNA: TGTGCCAGCAGCTGGGTGTCGGGCTCCTACAATGAGCAGTTCTTC.

This chain links TRBV29-1 with TRBJ1-5; D may be TRBD1 (6 bases). Trimming removed 6 bases from V and 3 bases from J, with 12 bases in between. Germline V gene sequence: CDR1 SQVTM, CDR2 ANQGSEA. The CDR3 length is 13 residues. The CDR3 region has the DNA TGCAGCGTCCGCGACAGGAACAATCAGCCCCAGCATTTT. This codes for CSVRDRNNQPQHF.

The rearrangement uses TRBV7-2 and TRBJ2-7; 11 positions match TRBD2. The CDR3 contains 15 residues. Unmatched junction bases numbered 5, after V lost 4 bases and J lost 3 bases. Germline V CDR1 and CDR2: SGHTA, FQGNSA. CDR3 region: CASSSPGLADYEQYF. The DNA for the CDR3 is TGTGCCAGCAGCTCGCCGGGACTAGCGGACTACGAGCAGTACTTC.

The J gene is TRBJ1-6, the V gene TRBV7-2, with 9 bases fitting TRBD1. V was pared by 6 bases and J by 10 bases, with 7 bases of the junction left unmatched. Germline CDR1 SGHTA, CDR2 FQGNSA. The CDR3 totals 14 residues. This CDR3 reads CASSPQGASSPLHF. Written as DNA, the CDR3 is TGTGCCAGCAGTCCACAGGGGGCAAGCTCACCCCTCCACTTT.

The V and J genes are TRBV6-5 and TRBJ1-4; D uncertain. CDR3 length equals 15 residues. CDR1 MNHEY and CDR2 SVGAGI come from the germline V gene. The ends were cut back, 6 bases at V and 4 bases at J, with 15 bases in the middle. CDR3 residues: CASSKSTANNEKLFF. In nucleotides, the CDR3 is TGTGCCAGCAGCAAAAGTACAGCTAATAATGAAAAACTGTTTTTT.

This sequence joins TRBV18 and TRBJ2-7; no firm D call. The germline gives CDR1 KGHSH, CDR2 LQKENI. The CDR3 has 12 residues. Deletions cut 3 bases from V and 6 bases from J, with 9 bases between. Here the CDR3 reads CASSPVLGEQYF. The DNA of the CDR3 is TGTGCCAGCTCACCGGTCCTAGGCGAGCAGTACTTC.

V is TRBV5-8 and J is TRBJ1-1; possible D gene TRBD1, 5 bases. The germline CDR1 and CDR2 sequences are SGHTS and YDEGEE. The CDR3 has 15 residues. V lost 0 bases to trimming and J lost 2 bases, with 11 bases between them. The CDR3 DNA is TGTGCCAGCAGCTTGGGACAGATTCTTAACACTGAAGCTTTCTTT. Its translation: CASSLGQILNTEAFF. Filled out from reference TRBV5-8 and TRBJ1-1, the complete variable domain reads EAGVTQSPTHLIKTRGQQATLRCSPISGHTSVYWYQQALGLGLQFLLWYDEGEERNRGNFPPRFSGRQFPNYSSELNVNALELEDSALYLCASSLGQILNTEAFFGQGTRLTVV.

The V call is TRBV3-1 (or the pseudogene TRBV3-2), the J call TRBJ2-3; the match to TRBD1 covers 12 bases. The CDR3 length is 18 residues. Per germline, CDR1 LGHDT and CDR2 YNNKEL (reference sequence). The V segment lost 0 bases and the J segment 4 bases; nucleotides outside the gene matches: 8. The CDR3 coding sequence is TGTGCCAGCAGCCAAGAAACCCCGGGACAGGGGGCTTCAGATACGCAGTATTTT. It translates to CASSQETPGQGASDTQYF.

CDR3 protein: CASSLRGQETQYF. CDR3 sequence (DNA): TGTGCCAGCAGCTTACGGGGCCAAGAGACCCAGTACTTC. This rearrangement joins TRBV7-9 to TRBJ2-5, with a weak D call TRBD2 (5 bases). There are 13 residues in the CDR3. V lost 2 bases and J 1 base, leaving 5 bases between the germline ends. Germline V gene sequence: CDR1 SEHNR, CDR2 FQNEAQ (reference sequence).

The chain joins TRBV12-3 or TRBV12-4 to TRBJ1-1, with 11 bases lining up with TRBD1. The CDR3 consists of 13 residues. Trimming removed 5 bases from V and 7 bases from J; junction bases left unmatched: 3. CDR3 bases: TGTGCCAGCAGTCGTGGGACAGGGGGTGAAGCTTTCTTT. Translation: CASSRGTGGEAFF.

Written as DNA, the CDR3 is TGTGCCATCAGTGGTGGACAGTACTCTGGAAACACCATATATTTT. Its translation is CAISGGQYSGNTIYF. The rearrangement uses TRBV10-3 and TRBJ1-3; possible D gene TRBD1, 6 bases. Germline V gene data show CDR1 as ENHRY and CDR2 as SYGVKD. V shed 4 bases and J shed 0 bases, with 10 bases lying between them. The CDR3 is 15 amino acids.

This chain joins TRBV19 and TRBJ1-1; weak D call: TRBD1 (6 bases). V was pared by 4 bases and J by 0 bases, with 12 bases between. This CDR3 has 15 residues. CDR1 and CDR2 (germline): LNHDA, SQIVND (reference sequence). The CDR3 spells CASSTLGQMNTEAFF. The CDR3, as DNA: TGTGCCAGTAGTACCTTAGGACAGATGAACACTGAAGCTTTCTTT.

This rearrangement joins TRBV19 to TRBJ2-7, with 11 bases fitting TRBD2. CDR1 LNHDA and CDR2 SQIVND come from the germline V gene (reference sequence). This CDR3 is built from 15 residues. V lost 5 bases, J lost 2 bases, and 5 bases stayed unmatched. CDR3 DNA: TGTGCCAGTAGTCCCACTAGCGGGAGAACCTACGAGCAGTACTTC. Translating it yields CASSPTSGRTYEQYF.

The CDR3 region is CASSQGFKGAPAFF. As DNA, the CDR3 is TGTGCCAGCAGCCAAGGCTTCAAAGGGGCACCGGCTTTCTTT. The chain is built from TRBV3-1 (or the pseudogene TRBV3-2) and TRBJ1-1; tentatively, D is TRBD1 (5 bases). V lost 1 base to trimming and J lost 11 bases, with 17 bases between them. CDR3 length equals 14 residues. Germline CDR1 reads LGHDT; CDR2 reads YNNKEL (reference sequence).

The V gene is TRBV9, the J gene TRBJ2-6; possible D gene TRBD1, 6 bases. In germline, CDR1 is SGDLS, CDR2 YYNGEE. V dropped 4 bases and J dropped 2 bases, with 16 bases sitting between them. The CDR3 totals 17 residues. CDR3 sequence (DNA): TGTGCCAGCAGCCCAAGGGCCCAGGGGACTGGGGCCAACGTCCTGACTTTC. Translated, it gives CASSPRAQGTGANVLTF.